Listed here is a single T cell receptor beta chain. Germline V gives CDR1 SGHTA, CDR2 FQGNSA. With V trimmed by 5 bases and J by 12 bases, 13 bases remained unmatched. The CDR3 spans 13 residues. This record belongs to a study of OX40 agonist ivuxolimab in advanced cancers. The protocol was immunoSEQ multiplex PCR, while the TCRdb copy is restricted to in-frame clones and leaves out a portion. The sample holds roughly 48,000 clones, more than 80% seen once. The rearrangement links TRBV7-2 to TRBJ2-7; 7 bases align to TRBD1. The sequence derives from an adult with an advanced solid tumor such as melanoma, head and neck, liver or kidney cancer. Sequenced material: CD4+ or CD8+ T cells sorted from blood, taken in a trial of the OX40 agonist ivuxolimab. Here the CDR3 reads CASSLRQGTHPYF. The CDR3 nucleotides read TGTGCCAGCAGCCTCCGACAGGGAACCCACCCGTACTTC.